This TCR beta chain was profiled in a study of early T cells in non-severe SARS-CoV-2 infection. From the 5' RACE reads, TCRdb called clonotypes with MiXCR, one entry per CDR3 protein. Seen here are 95,000 to 100,000 distinct CDR3 sequences, more than 9.5% observed once, and the top ten hold around 5.4%. Sequencing was carried out using whole blood. This TCR was sampled from an adult who was a healthcare worker with PCR-confirmed SARS-CoV-2 infection or an uninfected control (not recorded which).

This CDR3 is CASTSLEKETQYF. The CDR3 bases are TGTGCCAGCACCTCACTAGAAAAAGAGACCCAGTACTTC. V usage is TRBV28 and J usage is TRBJ2-5, with a possible D match to TRBD2 (5 bases). V was shortened by 7 bases and J by 3 bases, with 12 bases between the two germline ends. CDR3 length: 13 residues. Germline CDR1 MDHEN, CDR2 SYDVKM.